A single sample is the source of the 27 T cell receptor beta chains below, sequenced in a study of blood T cells in healthy people across ages. With a J-beta primer mix and a sample-barcoded 5' primer, a second PCR ran roughly 6 to 11 cycles. Each CDR3 protein gets one entry after TCRdb re-called the 5' RACE reads with MiXCR. This sample yields about a million distinct CDR3 sequences, of which approximately 49% are seen a single time; under 15% belongs to the top ten. The sequenced sample consisted of blood. These receptors came from a man aged 25 to 45 in good health.

This clonotype was counted a single time. This rearrangement joins TRBV14 to TRBJ2-1; D remains ambiguous. CDR3 length equals 13 residues. Germline V CDR1 and CDR2: SGHDN, FVKESK. Trimming shortened V by 8 bases and J by 0 bases, and 8 bases separated the two germline ends. The CDR3 nucleotides read TGTGCCAGCGCCGTGGACTCCTACAATGAGCAGTTCTTC. Its translation is CASAVDSYNEQFF.

This sequence joins TRBV20-1 and TRBJ1-4; 7 bases are shared with TRBD1. The CDR3 is made up of 14 amino acids. CDR1 is DFQATT, CDR2 SNEGSKA, per germline (reference sequence). V dropped 3 bases and J dropped 5; count of bases not matched to a gene: 6. The CDR3 DNA is TGCAGTGCTAGTGCCGGGACAGTAAATGAAAAACTGTTTTTT. This encodes CSASAGTVNEKLFF.

The V call is TRBV2, the J call TRBJ2-5, with 10 bases aligning to TRBD1. Germline V gene sequence: CDR1 SNHLY, CDR2 FYNNEI. The CDR3 totals 13 residues. V lost 7 bases to trimming and J lost 11 bases; unmatched junction nucleotides: 10. The CDR3 sequence: CASIRGTGVEQYF. The CDR3 DNA reads TGTGCCAGCATTAGAGGGACAGGGGTTGAGCAGTACTTC.

The gene calls are TRBV20-1 and TRBJ2-7; D unresolved. Per the germline V gene, CDR1 is DFQATT and CDR2 is SNEGSKA (reference sequence). The CDR3 contains 13 residues. V shed 0 bases and J shed 2 bases, with 8 bases lying between them. DNA of the CDR3: TGCAGTGCTAGAGACCCTCGTACCTACGAGCAGTACTTC. It is translated as CSARDPRTYEQYF.

This chain uses TRBV20-1 with TRBJ2-5; 9 bases line up with TRBD1. This CDR3 has 14 amino acids. After removal of 6 bases from V and 1 base from J, the junction contained 6 bases not matched to a gene. In germline, CDR1 is DFQATT, CDR2 SNEGSKA (reference sequence). CDR3 in amino acids: CSARTGASQETQYF. The CDR3 region has the DNA TGCAGTGCGAGGACAGGGGCGAGCCAAGAGACCCAGTACTTC.

The chain uses TRBV12-3 or TRBV12-4 and TRBJ2-7; D perhaps matches TRBD1 (6 bases). The DNA end is a closer match to TRBJ2-5, so the J assignment may be wrong. The CDR3 runs 14 residues. The CDR3 region has the DNA TGTGCCAGCAGTTTACAGGGGACCCGGGAGACCCAGTACTTC. Translating gives CASSLQGTRETQYF.

V gene TRBV3-1 combines with J gene TRBJ2-2; D is possibly TRBD2 (6 bases). Deletions cut 3 bases from V and 1 base from J, with 15 bases between. The V gene's germline CDR1 is LGHDT and CDR2 YNNKEL (reference sequence). The CDR3 spans 17 residues. The CDR3 here is CASSHVGGLRNTGELFF. The DNA of the CDR3 is TGTGCCAGCAGCCATGTCGGGGGACTGAGGAACACCGGGGAGCTGTTTTTT.

The V call is TRBV3-1, the J call TRBJ2-5; possibly TRBD1 for D (6 bases). Germline V CDR1 and CDR2: LGHDT, YNNKEL (reference sequence). This CDR3 spans 16 amino acids. V lost 1 base to trimming and J lost 4 bases, with 16 bases between them. The CDR3 DNA reads as TGTGCCAGCAGCCAAGCACCAGGGGCCAGGGGAGAGACCCAGTACTTC. The encoded protein is CASSQAPGARGETQYF.

The chain is built from TRBV7-8 and TRBJ1-5; possibly TRBD1 for D (6 bases). V lost 2 bases to trimming and J lost 0 bases, with 17 bases between them. In germline, CDR1 is SGHVS, CDR2 FQNEAQ. The CDR3 sequence is 18 residues long. DNA for the CDR3: TGTGCCAGCAGCTTATTTCAGGGGACCTCAGATAGCAATCAGCCCCAGCATTTT. Amino acid sequence: CASSLFQGTSDSNQPQHF.

This chain uses TRBV10-3 with TRBJ1-5, with a tentative D call TRBD1 (6 bases). V lost 5 bases, J lost 6 bases, and 11 bases lay in between. The CDR3 contains 13 residues. Germline CDR1 and CDR2: ENHRY and SYGVKD. CDR3 DNA: TGTGCCATCAGTACAGGGATGGGTCAGCCCCAGCATTTT. Translating it yields CAISTGMGQPQHF.

A note on this clonotype: One end of the junction is discordant with germline, which a read error may explain. The chain has TRBV4-1 and TRBJ2-7, with a possible D match to TRBD1 (6 bases). The CDR3 spans 14 residues. Germline V CDR1 and CDR2: MGHRA, YSYEKL. In DNA, the CDR3 is TGCACCAGCCGCTATGGGGGACAAGGGGGCGAGCAGTACTTC. Amino acids: CTSRYGGQGGEQYF.

A few counts support this clonotype. This sequence joins TRBV24-1 and TRBJ2-1; maybe TRBD1 (5 bases). Germline-derived CDR1 and CDR2 are KGHDR and SFDVKD. V was trimmed by 4 bases and J by 1 base, leaving 19 bases between them. The CDR3 sequence is 18 residues long. This CDR3 is CATSESLGQGGSYNEQFF. Here the CDR3 DNA reads TGTGCCACCAGTGAGAGCCTTGGGCAGGGTGGTTCCTACAATGAGCAGTTCTTC.

This clonotype was detected only a few times. The chain is built from TRBV2 and TRBJ2-3, with D maybe TRBD1 (5 bases). V was clipped by 6 bases and J by 0 bases, with 10 bases between them. Germline CDR1 reads SNHLY; CDR2 reads FYNNEI. The CDR3 consists of 14 residues. For the CDR3, the DNA is TGTGCCAGCAGGGCACAGGTTAGCACAGATACGCAGTATTTT. Its protein product is CASRAQVSTDTQYF.

The V call is TRBV7-2, the J call TRBJ2-1, with a weak D call TRBD2 (7 bases). Germline assignment: CDR1 SGHTA and CDR2 FQGNSA. The CDR3 contains 14 residues. The V and J ends lost 3 bases and 5 bases respectively, with 11 bases between them. The CDR3 sequence is CASSFRGANNEQFF. The CDR3, as DNA: TGTGCCAGCAGCTTCCGGGGGGCGAACAATGAGCAGTTCTTC. The full variable domain, completed using reference TRBV7-2 and TRBJ2-1, is GAGVSQSPSNKVTEKGKDVELRCDPISGHTALYWYRQSLGQGLEFLIYFQGNSAPDKSGLPSDRFSAERTGGSVSTLTIQRTQQEDSAVYLCASSFRGANNEQFFGPGTRLTVL.

This sequence joins TRBV4-3 and TRBJ1-2, with D unclear. Germline assignment: CDR1 LGHNA and CDR2 YSLEER. Between the trimmed V and J ends, which lost 1 base and 1 base, there was a span of 10 bases. The CDR3 runs to 15 residues. CDR3 sequence reads: CASSQAVGSNYGYTF. CDR3 DNA sequence: TGCGCCAGCAGCCAAGCTGTAGGGAGTAACTATGGCTACACCTTC.

This rearrangement joins TRBV4-1 to TRBJ2-7; no clear D. Deletions cut 1 base from V and 2 bases from J, with 15 bases between. This CDR3 contains 16 residues. The germline V gene encodes CDR1 MGHRA and CDR2 YSYEKL. CDR3 DNA: TGCGCCAGCAGCCAAGTAATAGATTTAGAGACCTACGAGCAGTACTTC. It is translated as CASSQVIDLETYEQYF.

The gene calls are TRBV20-1 and TRBJ1-2; D is ambiguous. Germline V gene sequence: CDR1 DFQATT, CDR2 SNEGSKA (reference sequence). The CDR3 runs to 13 residues. Trimming removed 3 bases from V and 6 bases from J, with 14 bases in between. The CDR3 nucleotides read TGCAGTGCTAGGGAACCATTCCCGAATGGCTACACCTTC. Translated, it gives CSAREPFPNGYTF.

The chain joins TRBV6-2 or TRBV6-3 to TRBJ2-3; no firm D call. This CDR3 is 14 amino acids long. Germline V lookup: CDR1 MNHEY, CDR2 SVGEGT. V lost 0 bases and J lost 6, with 10 bases in between. The CDR3 loop is CASSYSPISDTQYF. DNA of the CDR3: TGTGCCAGCAGTTACTCGCCCATCTCGGATACGCAGTATTTT.

This chain links TRBV4-1 with TRBJ1-5, with no clear D. The germline CDR1 and CDR2 sequences are MGHRA and YSYEKL. CDR3 length: 16 amino acids. V shed 0 bases and J shed 4 bases, with 13 bases lying between them. For the CDR3, the DNA is TGCGCCAGCAGCCAAGATGGGCCCCAGCTAAATCAGCCCCAGCATTTT. Translating it yields CASSQDGPQLNQPQHF.

In its sample, this clonotype was seen many times. The V call is TRBV5-1, the J call TRBJ2-1; 9 bases align to TRBD2. CDR1 and CDR2 (germline): SGHRS, YFSETQ. The CDR3 is made up of 14 amino acids. Losses at the gene ends were 2 bases for V and 8 bases for J; bases not matched to a gene: 5. CDR3 in amino acids: CASSLRAGGDEQFF. The CDR3 nucleotides are TGCGCCAGCAGCTTAAGAGCGGGGGGCGATGAGCAGTTCTTC.

The chain employs TRBV29-1 and TRBJ2-5; 9 nucleotides agree with TRBD1. Germline assignment: CDR1 SQVTM and CDR2 ANQGSEA. V lost 6 bases to trimming and J lost 1 base; unmatched junction nucleotides: 9. The CDR3 contains 15 residues. The CDR3 reads CSVGRTGVPQETQYF. The CDR3 coding sequence is TGCAGCGTGGGGCGGACAGGGGTTCCCCAAGAGACCCAGTACTTC.

The chain's CDR3 is CSVEGAGEKLFF. CDR3 DNA sequence: TGCAGCGTTGAGGGGGCTGGTGAAAAACTGTTTTTT. The V and J genes are TRBV29-1 and TRBJ1-4; D is possibly TRBD1 (6 bases). The length of the CDR3 is 12 residues. V dropped 3 bases and J dropped 7 bases, with 9 bases sitting between them. Per germline, CDR1 SQVTM and CDR2 ANQGSEA. Full variable domain (missing parts from reference TRBV29-1 and TRBJ1-4): SAVISQKPSRDICQRGTSLTIQCQVDSQVTMMFWYRQQPGQSLTLIATANQGSEATYESGFVIDKFPISRPNLTFSTLTVSNMSPEDSSIYLCSVEGAGEKLFFGSGTQLSVL.

In DNA, the CDR3 is TGCAGTGCTAGAGGGGCACTACAAGAGACCCAGTACTTC. Its protein is CSARGALQETQYF. The chain carries TRBV20-1 and TRBJ2-5; D unresolved. This CDR3 spans 13 amino acids. V was cut by 1 base and J by 2 bases, with 8 bases left in between. Per germline, CDR1 DFQATT and CDR2 SNEGSKA (reference sequence).

This clonotype came up a few times. The chain couples TRBV5-6 to TRBJ1-5, with D unclear. The length of the CDR3 is 15 residues. CDR1 is SGHDT, CDR2 YYEEEE, per germline. Trimming pared 1 base from V and 0 bases from J, leaving 8 bases between. CDR3 sequence: CASSLRTDSNQPQHF. The CDR3 coding sequence is TGTGCCAGCAGCTTGCGTACAGATAGCAATCAGCCCCAGCATTTT.

V gene TRBV4-1 combines with J gene TRBJ2-7; 9 nucleotides line up with TRBD2. Germline lookup yields CDR1 MGHRA and CDR2 YSYEKL. The CDR3 is made up of 16 amino acids. Losses at the gene ends were 1 base for V and 5 bases for J; bases not matched to a gene: 9. CDR3 amino acids: CASSQGNLGLADEQYF. DNA for the CDR3: TGCGCCAGCAGCCAAGGGAACTTGGGACTAGCTGACGAGCAGTACTTC.

This sequence joins TRBV20-1 and TRBJ1-2; the match to TRBD1 covers 10 bases. This CDR3 has 14 residues. Germline assignment: CDR1 DFQATT and CDR2 SNEGSKA (reference sequence). V was pared by 6 bases and J by 4 bases, with 8 bases of the junction left unmatched. DNA for the CDR3: TGCAGTGCCTCCGGGACAGGGGTAGGCTATGGCTACACCTTC. It specifies CSASGTGVGYGYTF.

The V call is TRBV7-2, the J call TRBJ2-5; D gene unclear. The CDR3 loop spans 14 amino acids. V lost 2 bases and J 2 bases, leaving 9 bases between the germline ends. Germline values: CDR1 SGHTA, CDR2 FQGNSA. The CDR3 DNA is TGTGCCAGCAGCTTAAATCCGACGCAAGAGACCCAGTACTTC. Encoded protein: CASSLNPTQETQYF.